What follows describes a single T cell receptor beta chain. The sample belongs to a study of blood T cell repertoires in COVID-19. On the study more broadly: T cells, B-cell-depleted T cells, or PBMCs provided the cDNA or gDNA that served as material.

Sequencing was performed with immunoSEQ multiplex PCR; in TCRdb, only in-frame clones are kept and a portion is missing. The sample yields 120,000 or so clones, 88% seen once. The clonotype was recovered from a woman in her forties or fifties with acute or convalescent COVID-19. The sequencing sample was made of peripheral blood.

As DNA, the CDR3 is TGTGCCAGCAGCTACAGGGAGGATGGGGACGAGCAGTACTTC. Amino acid sequence: CASSYREDGDEQYF. The genes are TRBV6-5 and TRBJ2-7; D is perhaps TRBD1 or TRBD2 (6 bases each). Germline V gives CDR1 MNHEY, CDR2 SVGAGI. V was pared by 6 bases and J by 5 bases, with 17 bases between. This CDR3 comprises 14 residues.